The 29 T cell receptor beta chains given below trace back to one sample, sequenced in a study of T cell responses to AZD1222 COVID-19 vaccine. The method was immunoSEQ multiplex PCR; TCRdb's version includes in-frame clones alone and lacks a portion of them. The sample consists of about 110,000 clones, 80% to 85% of them appearing once. Here the sequenced sample was peripheral blood, taken on day 0 of AZD1222 vaccination. All receptors derive from an adult in good health.

The gene calls are TRBV24-1 and TRBJ2-2; D remains unclear. CDR1 is KGHDR and CDR2 is SFDVKD in the germline V gene. V was cut by 1 base and J by 6 bases, with 8 bases left in between. CDR3 length: 14 amino acids. Written as DNA, the CDR3 is TGTGCCACCAGTGATTTCAATAACGCCGGGGAGCTGTTTTTT. This sequence encodes CATSDFNNAGELFF.

The V and J genes are TRBV7-2 and TRBJ2-2; no reliable D call. V was clipped by 5 bases and J by 3 bases, with 4 bases between them. This CDR3 has 12 amino acids. The germline V gene encodes CDR1 SGHTA and CDR2 FQGNSA. The CDR3: CASSMYTGELFF. The CDR3 nucleotides are TGTGCCAGCAGCATGTACACCGGGGAGCTGTTTTTT.

The chain joins TRBV9 to TRBJ2-1, with 10 bases lining up with TRBD2. The V gene's germline CDR1 is SGDLS and CDR2 YYNGEE. Losses at the gene ends were 4 bases for V and 0 bases for J; bases not matched to a gene: 7. This CDR3 is built from 17 residues. The CDR3, as DNA: TGTGCCAGCAGCCAGCGTAGCGGGAGGTACTCCTACAATGAGCAGTTCTTC. It specifies CASSQRSGRYSYNEQFF.

This clone was detected once. V gene TRBV27 combines with J gene TRBJ2-3; D possibly corresponds to TRBD2 (5 bases). The germline gives CDR1 MNHEY, CDR2 SMNVEV (reference sequence). CDR3 length equals 15 residues. V was pared by 6 bases and J by 4 bases, with 17 bases between. This chain's CDR3 is CASSTGISRADTQYF. For the CDR3, the DNA is TGTGCCAGCAGCACCGGGATTTCACGCGCAGATACGCAGTATTTT.

This clone was detected many times. The rearrangement links TRBV7-3 to TRBJ2-7; 8 bases fit TRBD2. The trim removed 0 bases at V and 5 bases at J, leaving 3 bases unmatched. Germline assignment: CDR1 SGHTA and CDR2 FQGTGA. The CDR3 is 14 residues long. The CDR3 loop reads CASSLTPGGDEQYF. CDR3 nucleotides: TGTGCCAGCAGCTTAACTCCCGGGGGGGACGAGCAGTACTTC.

J is TRBJ1-1 and V is TRBV5-1, with a tentative D call TRBD1 (6 bases). CDR1 and CDR2 from the germline V gene are SGHRS and YFSETQ. V was trimmed by 4 bases and J by 2 bases, leaving 12 bases between them. The CDR3 is 14 amino acids. DNA for the CDR3: TGCGCCAGCAGCCCGACAGGACTAAACACTGAAGCTTTCTTT. Translated: CASSPTGLNTEAFF.

CDR3 region: CASSPAGGVHNEQFF. The CDR3 DNA reads as TGCGCCAGCAGCCCCGCGGGGGGAGTCCACAATGAGCAGTTCTTC. V and J are TRBV4-1 and TRBJ2-1; TRBD2 matches 8 bases. The junction had 7 bases not matched to a gene; V was cut back by 4 bases and J by 5 bases. The CDR3 runs to 15 residues. The germline gives CDR1 MGHRA, CDR2 YSYEKL.

The CDR3 DNA reads as TGCGCCAGCAGCCAAGCTCTACAGAGGGGGAACTATGGCTACACCTTC. Its protein product is CASSQALQRGNYGYTF. V usage is TRBV4-1 and J usage is TRBJ1-2; D is perhaps TRBD1 (6 bases). CDR1 is MGHRA and CDR2 is YSYEKL in the germline V gene. This CDR3 comprises 16 residues. Trimming shortened V by 1 base and J by 2 bases, and 14 bases separated the two germline ends.

V gene TRBV4-1 combines with J gene TRBJ2-3; TRBD2 aligns across 12 bases. The CDR3 sequence is 17 residues long. CDR1 and CDR2 from the germline V gene are MGHRA and YSYEKL. V gave up 1 base and J gave up 3 bases; unmatched junction bases: 5. In DNA form, the CDR3 reads TGCGCCAGCAGCCAAGGACTAGCGGGGGAGGGGACAGATACGCAGTATTTT. Its translation is CASSQGLAGEGTDTQYF.

The V call is TRBV4-3, the J call TRBJ1-2; the match to TRBD1 covers 9 bases. Trimming removed 3 bases from V and 2 bases from J; junction bases left unmatched: 1. This CDR3 region has 14 residues. CDR1 is LGHNA, CDR2 YSLEER, per germline. The CDR3 loop is CASSQGTGNYGYTF. The CDR3 nucleotides are TGCGCCAGCAGCCAGGGGACAGGGAACTATGGCTACACCTTC.

This clone appeared a single time. The V and J genes are TRBV29-1 and TRBJ2-1, with D maybe TRBD2 (5 bases). Germline loops: CDR1 SQVTM, CDR2 ANQGSEA. This CDR3 comprises 14 residues. V lost 7 bases to trimming and J lost 8 bases, with 21 bases between them. The CDR3 DNA reads as TGCAGCGCACTTCAGGACTTATGGGCCTATGAGCAGTTCTTC. It translates to CSALQDLWAYEQFF.

The sample holds a few counts of this clone. The chain combines TRBV5-1 with TRBJ2-7; D may match TRBD1 or TRBD2 (5 bases each). The CDR3 runs 16 residues. From germline, CDR1 is SGHRS and CDR2 YFSETQ. The V gene lost 0 bases and the J gene lost 3 bases, with 16 bases spanning the gap. The CDR3 DNA sequence: TGCGCCAGCAGCTTGGCAGCTGGGGGAGATAACTACGAGCAGTACTTC. This gives the protein CASSLAAGGDNYEQYF.

The rearrangement joins TRBV25-1 to TRBJ2-7, with 7 positions matching TRBD1. V trimming: 5 bases; J trimming: 3 bases; junction bases outside the gene matches: 10. The length of the CDR3 is 15 residues. The germline V gene encodes CDR1 MGHDK and CDR2 SYGVNS. The DNA for the CDR3 is TGTGCCAGCAGTTTGCCCAGGGGGACCTACTACGAGCAGTACTTC. It encodes CASSLPRGTYYEQYF.

This chain links TRBV3-1 (or the pseudogene TRBV3-2) with TRBJ2-7, with a possible D match to TRBD2 (5 bases). Per the germline V gene, CDR1 is LGHDT and CDR2 is YNNKEL (reference sequence). Trimming took 3 bases from V and 6 from J, leaving 12 bases between them. CDR3 length: 13 amino acids. The CDR3 nucleotides read TGTGCCAGCAGCCAGGGAGCTGAGGCCGAGCAGTACTTC. It encodes CASSQGAEAEQYF.

V is TRBV10-3 and J is TRBJ1-1; no definite D call. Germline CDR1 and CDR2: ENHRY and SYGVKD. V gave up 10 bases and J gave up 3 bases, with 15 bases separating them. The CDR3 loop spans 13 amino acids. The CDR3: CATWTEKHTEAFF. CDR3 DNA: TGTGCCACCTGGACTGAAAAGCACACTGAAGCTTTCTTT.

V gene TRBV7-2 combines with J gene TRBJ2-6; no reliable D call. V was clipped by 8 bases and J by 3 bases, with 8 bases between them. The CDR3 extends over 13 amino acids. Germline V CDR1 and CDR2: SGHTA, FQGNSA. The CDR3: CASRPGGANVLTF. Written as DNA, the CDR3 is TGTGCCAGCCGCCCTGGTGGGGCCAACGTCCTGACTTTC.

The chain has TRBV6-5 and TRBJ1-2, with 7 bases lining up with TRBD1. CDR3 size: 12 residues. The germline V gene has CDR1 MNHEY and CDR2 SVGAGI. With V trimmed by 5 bases and J by 7 bases, 4 bases remained unmatched. CDR3 sequence: CASSQGVVGYTF. The CDR3 DNA sequence: TGTGCCAGCAGTCAGGGGGTGGTTGGCTACACCTTC.

V gene TRBV15 combines with J gene TRBJ2-5; 10 positions match TRBD1. J was trimmed by 5 bases and V by 1 base; bases with no gene match: 7. The germline CDR1 and CDR2 sequences are LNHNV and YYDKDF (reference sequence). This CDR3 comprises 16 residues. The CDR3 protein is CATSRGRGQGRETQYF. CDR3 DNA sequence: TGTGCCACCAGCAGAGGTAGGGGACAGGGGAGGGAGACCCAGTACTTC.

A few counts support this clone. The rearrangement joins TRBV5-4 to TRBJ2-2; D is unclear. This CDR3 spans 14 amino acids. Trimming took off 2 bases at V and 6 bases at J, with 11 bases between the two ends. Germline V gives CDR1 SGHNT, CDR2 YYREEE (reference sequence). The CDR3 here is CASSFRFESGELFF. The CDR3 DNA follows: TGTGCCAGCAGCTTTAGGTTTGAGTCCGGGGAGCTGTTTTTT.

This rearrangement joins TRBV15 to TRBJ2-1; 8 bases fit TRBD1. With 9 bases clipped from V and 6 bases from J, the junction kept 13 bases outside the gene matches. The CDR3 spans 15 residues. Germline V gives CDR1 LNHNV, CDR2 YYDKDF (reference sequence). The CDR3 region has the DNA TGTGCCACTAACGGGCCAGACAGGGGTGCCAATGAGCAGTTCTTC. This translates into CATNGPDRGANEQFF.

Only a few counts were recorded for this clone. The genes are TRBV7-8 and TRBJ2-1; 7 nucleotides match TRBD2. The CDR3 has 16 residues. Germline trimming cut 3 bases from V and 3 bases from J; bases unmatched to any gene: 8. Germline-derived CDR1 and CDR2 are SGHVS and FQNEAQ. In DNA form, the CDR3 reads TGTGCCAGCAGCTTGAGCGGGAACCTCCTCTACAATGAGCAGTTCTTC. Protein sequence: CASSLSGNLLYNEQFF.

This clone was picked up a small number of times. The rearrangement links TRBV6-2 or TRBV6-3 to TRBJ1-1; maybe TRBD1 (5 bases). Germline CDR1 is MNHEY and CDR2 is SVGEGT. V shed 6 bases and J shed 7 bases, with 15 bases lying between them. The length of the CDR3 is 13 residues. CDR3 DNA sequence: TGTGCCAGCAGCCACCCGGACATTATTGAAGCTTTCTTT. It specifies CASSHPDIIEAFF.

This clone came up a few times. The chain joins TRBV3-1 (or the pseudogene TRBV3-2) to TRBJ1-6, with 12 bases matching TRBD1. Trimming cost V 5 bases and J 14 bases; bases outside gene matches: 10. There are 15 residues in the CDR3. CDR1 is LGHDT, CDR2 YNNKEL, per germline (reference sequence). CDR3 protein: CASSAIGTGGSALHF. The DNA of the CDR3 is TGTGCCAGCAGCGCAATCGGGACAGGGGGCTCGGCCCTCCACTTT.

The CDR3 spells CASSEEFHRDHYGYTF. CDR3 DNA: TGTGCCAGCAGTGAGGAATTTCACCGGGACCACTATGGCTACACCTTC. The genes are TRBV6-1 and TRBJ1-2; the D gene is possibly TRBD1 (5 bases). The germline V and J ends were trimmed by 3 bases and 3 bases, with 17 bases remaining between them. Looked up from germline, CDR1 is MNHNS and CDR2 is SASEGT. The CDR3 loop spans 16 amino acids.

The chain joins TRBV27 to TRBJ1-2, with D perhaps matching TRBD1 (6 bases). Per germline, CDR1 MNHEY and CDR2 SMNVEV (reference sequence). Trimming removed 5 bases from V and 8 bases from J, with 12 bases in between. The CDR3 spans 12 residues. CDR3 bases: TGTGCCAGCAGTAGTTATGGGGGCGGCTACACCTTC. Residues: CASSSYGGGYTF.

The table lists this clone with a few counts. This chain uses TRBV4-1 with TRBJ1-2; D might be TRBD1 (5 bases). CDR3 length: 13 amino acids. The V and J ends lost 4 bases and 4 bases respectively, with 10 bases between them. Germline loops: CDR1 MGHRA, CDR2 YSYEKL. CDR3 protein: CASSRDDLYGYTF. CDR3 sequence (DNA): TGCGCCAGCAGCCGGGACGACCTCTATGGCTACACCTTC.

The V gene is TRBV19, the J gene TRBJ2-5, with 9 bases fitting TRBD1. The germline V gene encodes CDR1 LNHDA and CDR2 SQIVND (reference sequence). With 1 base clipped from V and 5 bases from J, the junction kept 11 bases outside the gene matches. The CDR3 sequence is 17 residues long. The CDR3 nucleotides read TGTGCCAGTAGTATAGGGGGACAGGGAGGTTCGTTGGAGACCCAGTACTTC. Encoded protein: CASSIGGQGGSLETQYF.

The chain couples TRBV5-1 to TRBJ2-2, with TRBD2 matching 9 bases. Germline-derived CDR1 and CDR2 are SGHRS and YFSETQ. The V segment lost 2 bases and the J segment 2 bases; nucleotides outside the gene matches: 10. The CDR3 has 18 amino acids. The CDR3 DNA sequence: TGCGCCAGCAGCTTCCGAGGAGCGGGAGGATATAACACCGGGGAGCTGTTTTTT. Protein product: CASSFRGAGGYNTGELFF.

The chain uses TRBV28 and TRBJ1-5; maybe TRBD1 (6 bases). The ends were cut back, 4 bases at V and 0 bases at J, with 16 bases in the middle. Germline V CDR1 and CDR2: MDHEN, SYDVKM. The CDR3 totals 17 residues. The CDR3 DNA follows: TGTGCCAGCAGTTACCTTGACAGGATCTATAGCAATCAGCCCCAGCATTTT. This sequence encodes CASSYLDRIYSNQPQHF.